The sequence of this T cell receptor (beta chain) was determined in a study of cytotoxic CD8 clonotypes in ibrutinib-treated CLL (dated by TCRdb to about 2021). Some background on the complete study: The cohort included about 15 treatment-naive and ten to twelve relapsed/refractory patients; 17 were IGHV unmutated. Responses were partial in around 24 patients and complete in 2; after median approximately 67 months follow-up, some 15 stayed in remission and about twelve progressed. Of the approximately 86 participants in the trial, about 25 had longitudinal samples available. Cryopreserved peripheral blood mononuclear cells were collected at three points: before therapy, at response, and at either sustained remission or disease progression. Every sample from remission and from progressive disease was obtained while the patients were still on ibrutinib. Samples averaged roughly 280,000 productive templates and some 91,000 productive rearrangements. The response samples were drawn at a median of approximately twelve months into treatment, with a range of about 6 to 40 months.

Remarks on this clone: Its antigen target is currently unknown. Per-nucleotide qualities are absent, and no much larger clonotype sits a single base away.

According to the study, the label for this sample's time point signals: approximately eleven months on ibrutinib. For TCR beta library preparation, approximately 2 micrograms of genomic DNA were isolated from cryopreserved PBMCs. High-throughput TCR beta sequencing was performed on longitudinal blood samples from CLL patients receiving ibrutinib monotherapy. The patients took part in an open-label, single-center phase 2 trial of ibrutinib monotherapy. The goal of deep resolution MiSeq sequencing was a depth between 1 in 1 million and 1 in 200,000 T cells, and coverage averaged 10x per clonotype. The immunoSEQ hsTCRB Kit was used to generate TCR beta libraries. Concerning the study's data processing: Data were analyzed with ImmunoSEQ Data Assistant and ImmunoSEQ Analyzer, with V, D and J genes assigned per IMGT definitions. Clonality was computed as one minus normalized Shannon entropy of productive rearrangement frequencies, ranging from 0 to 1. Only overrepresented clonotypes making up at least 0.05% of the repertoire of each patient were included in the public clonotype analysis. Approximately 12 repertoires from age-matched healthy donors, obtained from immuneACCESS, served as clonality controls. TCRdb took over this immuneACCESS table, retaining in-frame rearrangements with V and J assigned. Such tables are incomplete; in checked studies, under half of the missing clones stem from an unresolved V gene, and the remainder is unexplained. Clone size and the V and J calls come from that table; the DNA yielded D and trimming. Across this sample there are about 97,000 clones, with more than 75% seen only once. 25% to 40% of the sample is taken by the ten largest.

At the junction V is shortened by 2 bases and J by 0 bases, with 13 bases in between. There are 16 amino acids in the CDR3, from cysteine to phenylalanine inclusive. The DNA shown is the 48-base CDR3, in frame from base 1. For CDR1 and CDR2, the germline V gene lists KGHSH and LQKENI. Study-wide findings and limitations: Clonality increased at ibrutinib response, stayed stable in sustained remission, and fell back toward baseline at progression. Public clonotypes were found to be uncommon and were observed to contract or remain stable during treatment; the increase in clonality was shown to reflect expansion of private clonotypes at ibrutinib response. Lymph node repertoires were not examined, and the timing of sampling was not matched between patients in sustained remission and those whose disease progressed. At baseline, clonality was higher than in age-matched healthy donors and showed a strong correlation with circulating CD8+ T-cell counts.

The sample consisted of PBMCs, taken after 12 months of ibrutinib treatment. The TCR originated in a human donor with chronic lymphocytic leukemia. The V and J segments used are TRBV18 and TRBJ1-1, and possibly TRBD1, on 6 matching bases. The nucleotide sequence is given as TGTGCCAGCTCACCAGTGACAGGAGTCATGAACACTGAAGCTTTCTTT. Translated, this is CASSPVTGVMNTEAFF.